The clone carrying this T cell receptor beta chain was detected many times. Its specificity is unknown. The data are from a study of CD8 T cells in ankylosing spondylitis. TCRdb recomputed calls from the 5' RACE reads with MiXCR, one row per CDR3 protein. This sample carries roughly 490,000 distinct CDR3 sequences, 5.3% of them seen once, and the ten largest clones take around 3.5%. V was cut by 1 base and J by 7 bases, with 11 bases left in between. This CDR3 has 14 residues. General observations from the study: Blood from ankylosing spondylitis patients appeared to carry a characteristic roughly eight-variant TCR beta motif. Within matched ankylosing spondylitis synovial fluid, disease-linked clones were reportedly significantly enriched.

This rearrangement joins TRBV12-3 or TRBV12-4 to TRBJ2-1; D call uncertain. The sequence was collected from a male donor with ankylosing spondylitis. The source material was blood, either unsorted or a sorted T cell fraction (not recorded which). The DNA of the CDR3 is TGTGCCAGCAGTTTAGTCTTCCGGTGGAATGAGCAGTTCTTC. Residues: CASSLVFRWNEQFF.